This TCR beta chain is from a study of blood T cell repertoires in COVID-19. This CDR3 region has 15 residues. CDR1 SGDLS and CDR2 YYNGEE come from the germline V gene. V gave up 4 bases and J gave up 2 bases, with 15 bases separating them. Profiled with immunoSEQ multiplex PCR; TCRdb holds only in-frame clones, not every one. The repertoire holds 300,000 to 500,000 clones, with around 90% as singletons. This TCR was sampled from a middle-aged woman with acute COVID-19. The chain uses TRBV9 and TRBJ1-1, with D hard to call. The specimen was PBMCs or T cells enriched from blood (not recorded which). For the CDR3, the DNA is TGTGCCAGCAGCCCGAGGATAGACCTTAACACTGAAGCTTTCTTT. Protein: CASSPRIDLNTEAFF.